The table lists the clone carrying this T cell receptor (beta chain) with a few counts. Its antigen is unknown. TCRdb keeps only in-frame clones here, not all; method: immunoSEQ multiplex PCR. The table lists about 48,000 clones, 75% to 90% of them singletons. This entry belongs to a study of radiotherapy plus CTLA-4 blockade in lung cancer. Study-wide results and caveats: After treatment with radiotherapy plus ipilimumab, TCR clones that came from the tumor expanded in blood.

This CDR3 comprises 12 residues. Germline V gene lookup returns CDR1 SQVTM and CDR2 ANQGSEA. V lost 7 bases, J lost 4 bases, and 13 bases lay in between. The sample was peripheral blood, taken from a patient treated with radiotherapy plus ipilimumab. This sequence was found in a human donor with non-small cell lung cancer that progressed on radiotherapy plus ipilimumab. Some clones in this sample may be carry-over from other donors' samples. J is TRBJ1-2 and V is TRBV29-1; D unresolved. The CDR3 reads CSALAHFYGYTF. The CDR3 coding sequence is TGCAGCGCCTTAGCCCACTTCTATGGCTACACCTTC. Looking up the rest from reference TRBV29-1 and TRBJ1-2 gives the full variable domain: SAVISQKPSRDICQRGTSLTIQCQVDSQVTMMFWYRQQPGQSLTLIATANQGSEATYESGFVIDKFPISRPNLTFSTLTVSNMSPEDSSIYLCSALAHFYGYTFGSGTRLTVV.